A selection of T cell receptor beta chains follows, all from one sample in a study of blood T cell repertoires in COVID-19. The repertoire was sequenced with immunoSEQ multiplex PCR; TCRdb's copy has only in-frame clones and lacks some. The table shows some 370,000 clones, with approximately 89% occurring only once. The source material was peripheral blood. The source of these receptors is a woman aged 25 to 45 with COVID-19, enrolled during active disease. Both conserved end residues are part of each CDR3. D genes are given only for firm matches. Clone size is shown for a subset of rows, as once, few, many or a class of expanded clone.

>TRBJ2-7|TRBD1|.|TRBV6-6
TGTGCCAGCAGAAGACAGGGGAGCGAGCAGTACTTC
CASRRQGSEQYF
>TRBJ2-2|TRBD2|.|TRBV28
TGTGCCAGCACAGGACTAGTTGGAGCCGGGGAGCTGTTTTTT
CASTGLVGAGELFF
>TRBJ1-5|TRBD1|.|TRBV7-2
TGTGCCAGCAGCCCCGACAGGGTTCAGCCCCAGCATTTT
CASSPDRVQPQHF
>TRBJ2-7|TRBD2|.|TRBV12-3/TRBV12-4
TGTGCCAGCCGCGGGAGCGGTGGTGAGCAGTACTTC
CASRGSGGEQYF
>TRBJ2-7|TRBD1|.|TRBV10-3
TGTGCCATCAGTGCAGGGCAGGGGGTGTCCTACGAGCAGTACTTC
CAISAGQGVSYEQYF
>TRBJ2-3|TRBD1|.|TRBV18
TGTGCCAGCACCCGGACAGGGACGGATACGCAGTATTTT
CASTRTGTDTQYF
>TRBJ2-1|TRBD2|.|TRBV6-5
TGTGCCAGCAGGGCTAGCGGGAGTCATGAGCAGTTCTTC
CASRASGSHEQFF
>TRBJ2-3|.|.|TRBV27
TGTGCCAGCACCGACCAGGGGGACTTCACAGATACGCAGTATTTT
CASTDQGDFTDTQYF
>TRBJ1-3|.|.|TRBV29-1
TGCAGCGTCACCCACGGGGGTAACACCATATATTTT
CSVTHGGNTIYF
>TRBJ2-3|TRBD2|.|TRBV3-1/TRBV3-2
TGTGCCAGCAGCCGGACTAGCGGGGGGGGAGATACGCAGTATTTT
CASSRTSGGGDTQYF
>TRBJ2-2|.|.|TRBV11-2
TGTGCCAGCAGCTTCCAAGACTCCACCGGGGAGCTGTTTTTT
CASSFQDSTGELFF
>TRBJ2-5|TRBD2|.|TRBV2
TGTGCCAGCAGGGAGACTAGCGGGATAGAGACCCAGTACTTC
CASRETSGIETQYF
>TRBJ2-7|.|.|TRBV10-2
TGCGCCAGCAGTCGCGGTGGGTACGAGCAGTACTTC
CASSRGGYEQYF
>TRBJ1-4|.|once|TRBV30
TGTGCCTGGAGCGCTGGCTATGAAAAACTGTTTTTT
CAWSAGYEKLFF
>TRBJ2-7|TRBD2|once|TRBV6-5
TGTGCCAGCAGCGCGGGGGGGGCGGACGAGCAGTACTTC
CASSAGGADEQYF
>TRBJ2-1|TRBD2|.|TRBV2
TGTGCCAGCAGTGAAAGTACTAGCGGGAGCTCCTACAATGAGCAGTTCTTC
CASSESTSGSSYNEQFF
>TRBJ2-7|TRBD1|.|TRBV2
TGTGCCAGCAGTCGCGGACAGGGATTTAGCTACGAGCAGTACTTC
CASSRGQGFSYEQYF
>TRBJ1-4|.|.|TRBV27
TGTGCCAGCAGTTTATCCCCAGGCAGTGAAAAACTGTTTTTT
CASSLSPGSEKLFF
>TRBJ1-1|.|.|TRBV12-3/TRBV12-4
TGTGCCAGCAGCCCCAGGGGAACTGAAGCTTTCTTT
CASSPRGTEAFF
>TRBJ2-3|TRBD1|.|TRBV19
TGTGCCAGTAGTATAGGGGACAGGGATACGCAGTATTTT
CASSIGDRDTQYF
>TRBJ2-7|.|.|TRBV6-6
TGTGCCAGCAGTTACCCCAGTCGCGAGCAGTACTTC
CASSYPSREQYF
>TRBJ2-3|TRBD2|.|TRBV19
TGTGCCAGTAGTATGCTAGCGGGAGGTCCCACAGATACGCAGTATTTT
CASSMLAGGPTDTQYF
>TRBJ2-3|TRBD2|.|TRBV27
TGTGCCAGCAGTCGACTAGCGGGAGGGACAGATACGCAGTATTTT
CASSRLAGGTDTQYF
>TRBJ2-7|.|.|TRBV4-2
TGTGCCAGCAGCCAAGATCTTGTCGCCAGGGACTCCTACGAGCAGTACTTC
CASSQDLVARDSYEQYF
>TRBJ2-1|TRBD1|.|TRBV9
TGTGCCAGCAGCGTAGCCCCTACTGGACAGGGGGCCTATGAGCAGTTCTTC
CASSVAPTGQGAYEQFF
>TRBJ2-1|.|.|TRBV3-1/TRBV3-2
TGTGCCAGCAGGTTAGGACTAGAGCAGTTCTTC
CASRLGLEQFF
>TRBJ2-7|TRBD1|.|TRBV7-8
TGTGCCAGCAGCCCGGCCCGGACAGGGATGTTCTACGAGCAGTACTTC
CASSPARTGMFYEQYF
>TRBJ1-5|.|once|TRBV18
TGTGCCAGCTCACCACTCAGGGGAGGCAATCAGCCCCAGCATTTT
CASSPLRGGNQPQHF
>TRBJ1-5|.|few|TRBV18
TGTGCCAGCTCACCGGACAGCCATAGCAATCAGCCCCAGCATTTT
CASSPDSHSNQPQHF
>TRBJ2-1|TRBD2|.|TRBV19
TGTGCCAGTAGTCTCTCTAGCGGCAATGAGCAGTTCTTC
CASSLSSGNEQFF
>TRBJ2-7|TRBD2|.|TRBV3-1/TRBV3-2
TGTGCCAGCAGCCAAGATTGGGGGACTAGCGGGAGGGCGGACGAGCAGTACTTC
CASSQDWGTSGRADEQYF
>TRBJ2-7|.|once|TRBV27
TGTGCCAGCAGTTACAAGCGGTTCTCCTACGAGCAGTACTTC
CASSYKRFSYEQYF
>TRBJ2-5|.|once|TRBV30
TGTGCCTGGAGTGTACGCCTAGGCGGGGAGACCCAGTACTTC
CAWSVRLGGETQYF
>TRBJ2-5|.|.|TRBV7-9
TGTGCCAGCAGCTTACAACGGCCAGGGACCCAGTACTTC
CASSLQRPGTQYF
>TRBJ2-7|TRBD1|.|TRBV18
TGTGCCAGCTCCTACACCGGGACAGGCACCTACGAGCAGTACTTC
CASSYTGTGTYEQYF
>TRBJ2-2|.|.|TRBV28
TGTGCCAGCAGTACCGGGGGAAACACCGGGGAGCTGTTTTTT
CASSTGGNTGELFF
>TRBJ1-2|.|.|TRBV7-9
TGTGCCAGCAGCCCCGGGCGGGGGAACTATGGCTACACCTTC
CASSPGRGNYGYTF
>TRBJ1-2|TRBD1|.|TRBV6-5
TGTGCCAGCAGTTTGGGACAGGGAGCCACTAACTATGGCTACACCTTC
CASSLGQGATNYGYTF
>TRBJ1-2|.|.|TRBV28
TGTGCCAGCAGTTTGACGGCTACTACCTATGGCTACACCTTC
CASSLTATTYGYTF
>TRBJ2-1|.|.|TRBV7-9
TGTGCCAGCAGCTTGACGGGAGTGCGCAATGAGCAGTTCTTC
CASSLTGVRNEQFF
>TRBJ2-3|TRBD1|few|TRBV19
TGTGCCAGTACCACGACAGGGGGCACAGATACGCAGTATTTT
CASTTTGGTDTQYF
>TRBJ2-1|TRBD2|.|TRBV7-2
TGTGCCAGCAGCTTTAGCGGGACTAGCGTCCGTGAGCAGTTCTTC
CASSFSGTSVREQFF
>TRBJ2-3|.|.|TRBV5-1
TGCGCCAGCAGTTTGACGGCAGATACGCAGTATTTT
CASSLTADTQYF
>TRBJ2-7|.|.|TRBV28
TGTGCCAGCAGTAACCTCCGGGAGCAGTACTTC
CASSNLREQYF
>TRBJ2-7|TRBD2|once|TRBV28
TGTGCCAGCAGTTTAAACTCGGGGACTAGCGGGAACTACGAGCAGTACTTC
CASSLNSGTSGNYEQYF